What follows are 11 T cell receptor beta chains derived from one specimen sequenced in a study of beta chain features in type 1 diabetes. Expressed TCRB transcripts were sequenced because the entire RNA isolate underwent reverse transcription. Produced via immunoSEQ multiplex PCR; TCRdb's table is partial and in-frame only. The repertoire holds approximately 60,000 clones, with about 61% as singletons. Sequenced material: Tregs from blood. These receptors originate from a woman aged 18-35 years in good health.

The chain recombines TRBV4-1 with TRBJ1-2; 12 bases agree with TRBD1. Looked up from germline, CDR1 is MGHRA and CDR2 is YSYEKL. The CDR3 has 14 amino acids. Unmatched junction bases numbered 5, after V lost 4 bases and J lost 8 bases. The CDR3 here is CASSRGQGADGYTF. In nucleotides, the CDR3 is TGCGCCAGCAGCCGGGGACAGGGGGCTGACGGCTACACCTTC.

V usage is TRBV2 and J usage is TRBJ2-5, with a weak D call TRBD2 (6 bases). This CDR3 spans 14 amino acids. CDR1 and CDR2 (germline): SNHLY, FYNNEI. V lost 4 bases, J lost 11 bases, and 20 bases lay in between. The CDR3 bases are TGTGCCAGCAGTGGGGTTAGCGGCCTAGGGGAGCAGTACTTC. Translated, it gives CASSGVSGLGEQYF.

This clone was counted between two and nine times. This chain links TRBV10-3 with TRBJ2-3, with a tentative D call TRBD2 (6 bases). Per germline, CDR1 ENHRY and CDR2 SYGVKD. The CDR3 has 13 amino acids. Trimming left V 7 bases short and J 0 bases short, with 8 bases between. In DNA, the CDR3 is TGTGCCATCACAGGAGGGAGCACAGATACGCAGTATTTT. Translated: CAITGGSTDTQYF.

This clone turned up a few times. V usage is TRBV2 and J usage is TRBJ1-1; 9 bases align to TRBD1. The CDR3 totals 14 residues. Germline CDR1 reads SNHLY; CDR2 reads FYNNEI. J lost 5 bases, V lost 4 bases, and 5 bases had no gene match. In DNA form, the CDR3 reads TGTGCCAGCAGTGGGGACAGGGAGGGGACTGAAGCTTTCTTT. Amino acid sequence: CASSGDREGTEAFF. The full variable domain, with the rest looked up from reference TRBV2 and TRBJ1-1, is EPEVTQTPSHQVTQMGQEVILRCVPISNHLYFYWYRQILGQKVEFLVSFYNNEISEKSEIFDDQFSVERPDGSNFTLKIRSTKLEDSAMYFCASSGDREGTEAFFGQGTRLTVV.

The rearrangement joins TRBV5-4 to TRBJ2-5; TRBD2 is a possible D gene (5 bases). The tail of the sequence fits TRBJ2-7 better, so the J call may be wrong. The V gene's germline CDR1 is SGHNT and CDR2 YYREEE (reference sequence). The length of the CDR3 is 14 residues. The CDR3 reads CASSSAVSSYEQYF. CDR3 nucleotides: TGTGCCAGCAGCTCAGCGGTTAGCTCCTACGAGCAGTACTTC.

In this sample, this clone turned up a few times. This chain connects TRBV19 to TRBJ1-2; D possibly corresponds to TRBD1 (6 bases). V was cut by 5 bases and J by 2 bases, with 9 bases left in between. The germline CDR1 and CDR2 sequences are LNHDA and SQIVND (reference sequence). The CDR3 consists of 13 residues. CDR3 in DNA: TGTGCCAGTAGTCCCGACAGGAACTATGGCTACACCTTC. It encodes CASSPDRNYGYTF.

This clone appeared a few times. The chain couples TRBV9 to TRBJ2-3; a weak D match, TRBD2 (5 bases). Germline CDR1 is SGDLS and CDR2 is YYNGEE. This CDR3 spans 13 amino acids. Trimming stripped 3 bases from V and 2 bases from J, with 7 bases between. The CDR3 sequence is CASSGEYTDTQYF. CDR3 nucleotides: TGTGCCAGCAGCGGGGAGTACACAGATACGCAGTATTTT.

This clone occurred once. This chain uses TRBV7-2 with TRBJ2-3; 7 bases are shared with TRBD2. The junction had 11 bases not matched to a gene; V was cut back by 5 bases and J by 0 bases. CDR3 size: 17 residues. Germline V gives CDR1 SGHTA, CDR2 FQGNSA. The CDR3 nucleotides are TGTGCCAGCAGCGGGGGTGGGCGGGGGTTTAGCACAGATACGCAGTATTTT. This gives the protein CASSGGGRGFSTDTQYF.

This clone has more than one count but fewer than ten. The chain links TRBV4-2 to TRBJ1-1, with TRBD1 matching over 9 bases. The CDR3 is made up of 15 amino acids. After removal of 0 bases from V and 8 bases from J, the junction contained 7 bases not matched to a gene. The germline V gene has CDR1 LGHNA and CDR2 YNFKEQ. In nucleotides, the CDR3 is TGTGCCAGCAGCCAAGACCTCCCGGACAGGGGAGAAGCTTTCTTT. Its translation: CASSQDLPDRGEAFF.

The chain joins TRBV30 to TRBJ1-3, with D perhaps matching TRBD1 (5 bases). In germline, CDR1 is GTSNPN, CDR2 SVGIG (reference sequence). CDR3 length: 13 residues. V was shortened by 2 bases and J by 4 bases, with 9 bases between the two germline ends. The DNA of the CDR3 is TGTGCCTGGAGTCGGGGGAACGGAAACACCATATATTTT. Translation: CAWSRGNGNTIYF.

The chain recombines TRBV5-1 with TRBJ2-1; 7 bases line up with TRBD2. The germline V gene has CDR1 SGHRS and CDR2 YFSETQ. The ends lost 4 bases at V and 4 bases at J; junction bases unmatched: 8. The CDR3 is 15 residues long. CDR3 sequence: CASSPSGATYNEQFF. The CDR3 nucleotides are TGCGCCAGCAGCCCAAGCGGGGCGACTTACAATGAGCAGTTCTTC.